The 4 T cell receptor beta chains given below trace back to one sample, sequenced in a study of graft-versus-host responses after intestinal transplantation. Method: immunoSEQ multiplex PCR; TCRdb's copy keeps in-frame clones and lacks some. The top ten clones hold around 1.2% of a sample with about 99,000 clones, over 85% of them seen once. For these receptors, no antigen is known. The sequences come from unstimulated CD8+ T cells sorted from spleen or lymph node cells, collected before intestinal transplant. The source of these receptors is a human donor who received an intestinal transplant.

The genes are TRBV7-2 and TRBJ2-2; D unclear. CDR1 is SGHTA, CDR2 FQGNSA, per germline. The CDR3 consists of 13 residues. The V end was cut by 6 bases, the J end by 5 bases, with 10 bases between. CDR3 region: CASSPLTTGELFF. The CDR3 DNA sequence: TGTGCCAGCAGTCCTCTGACGACCGGGGAGCTGTTTTTT.

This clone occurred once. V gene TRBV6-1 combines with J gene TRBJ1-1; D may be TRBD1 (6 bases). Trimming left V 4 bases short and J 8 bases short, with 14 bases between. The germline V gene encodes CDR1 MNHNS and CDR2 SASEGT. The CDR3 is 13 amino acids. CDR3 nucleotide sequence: TGTGCCAGCAGTGGGGGGGGCAGGAAGGAAGCTTTCTTT. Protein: CASSGGGRKEAFF.

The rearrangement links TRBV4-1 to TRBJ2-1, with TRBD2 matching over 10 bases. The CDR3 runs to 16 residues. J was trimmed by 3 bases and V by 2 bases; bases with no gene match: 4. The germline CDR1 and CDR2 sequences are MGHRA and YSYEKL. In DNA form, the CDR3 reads TGCGCCAGCAGCCAAATACTAGCGGGGCACTACAATGAGCAGTTCTTC. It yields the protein CASSQILAGHYNEQFF.

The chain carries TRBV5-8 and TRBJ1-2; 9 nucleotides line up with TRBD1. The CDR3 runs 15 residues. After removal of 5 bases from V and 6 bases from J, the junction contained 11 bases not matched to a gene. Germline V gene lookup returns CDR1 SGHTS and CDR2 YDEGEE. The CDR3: CASSYMGQGVDGYTF. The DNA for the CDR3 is TGTGCCAGCAGTTACATGGGACAGGGTGTGGATGGCTACACCTTC.